The clone carrying this TCR beta chain was seen a few times. Its antigen is not known. This CDR3 contains 14 residues. In germline, CDR1 is SGHTA, CDR2 FQGNSA. The V and J ends lost 6 bases and 6 bases, in that order; junction bases with no gene match: 9. This specimen belongs to a study of blood T cells in healthy people across ages. The overall study: T cells yielded about one barcoded beta molecule per two cells through template switching. The study, taken as a whole, reports: The fall in TCR beta diversity per million T cells was roughly linear with age. Diversity was higher, and naive CD4+ cells more numerous, in long-lived donors than in aged donors.

Together with a sample-barcoded 5' primer, a J-beta primer mix was included in a second PCR lasting about 7 to 11 cycles. TCRdb re-analysed the 5' RACE reads in MiXCR, keeping a single row per CDR3 protein. The sample includes some 730,000 distinct CDR3 sequences, around a fifth of them seen just once. Whenever a sample was processed, at least 6.5 million PBMCs were isolated. Material: blood. This chain uses TRBV7-2 with TRBJ1-2; 8 bases map to TRBD1. The clonotype comes from an older man in good health. CDR3 region: CASSYPGTGDGYTF. The CDR3 DNA sequence: TGTGCCAGCAGTTATCCCGGGACAGGAGATGGCTACACCTTC.